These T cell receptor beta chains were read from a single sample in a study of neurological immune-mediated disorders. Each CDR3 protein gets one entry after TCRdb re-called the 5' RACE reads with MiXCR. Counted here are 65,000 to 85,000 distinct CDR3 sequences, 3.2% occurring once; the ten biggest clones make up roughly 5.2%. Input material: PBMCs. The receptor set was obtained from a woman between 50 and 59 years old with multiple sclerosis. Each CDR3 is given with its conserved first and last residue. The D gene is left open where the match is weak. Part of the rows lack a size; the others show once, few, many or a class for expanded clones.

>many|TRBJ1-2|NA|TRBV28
TGTGCCAGCAGTCCCTTACCGGACTATGGCTACACCTTC
CASSPLPDYGYTF
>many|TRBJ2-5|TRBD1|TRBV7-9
TGTGCCAGCACCGATAAAACAACAGGGGGCTGGGAGACCCAGTACTTC
CASTDKTTGGWETQYF
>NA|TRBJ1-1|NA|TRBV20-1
TGCAGTGCTAGAGATGGGAGGATCGAATCTTTCTTT
CSARDGRIESFF
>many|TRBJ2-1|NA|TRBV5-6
TGTGCCAGCAGCCAACTAGAGATCCGCGAGCAGTTCTTC
CASSQLEIREQFF
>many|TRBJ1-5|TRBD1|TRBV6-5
TGTGCCAGCAGTCGGGACAGCGGAGGGGGTAGCAATCAGCCCCAGCATTTT
CASSRDSGGGSNQPQHF
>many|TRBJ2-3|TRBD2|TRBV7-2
TGTGCCAGCAGTACCCGAGCGGGGGTGTCAGATACGCAGTATTTT
CASSTRAGVSDTQYF
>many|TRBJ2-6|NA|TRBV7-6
TGTGCCAGCTCCCCGATCTTCTCTGGGGCCAACGTCCTGACTTTC
CASSPIFSGANVLTF
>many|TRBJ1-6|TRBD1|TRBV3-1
TGTGCCAGCAGCTTGGGGACAGGGGCTAATTCACCCCTCCACTTT
CASSLGTGANSPLHF
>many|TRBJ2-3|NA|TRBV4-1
TGCGCCAGCAGCCAAGATGGTAGCAGGTCTGATACGCAGTATTTT
CASSQDGSRSDTQYF
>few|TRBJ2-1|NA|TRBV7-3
TGTGCCAGCAGCCCAAGGGGATCCTACAATGAGCAGTTCTTC
CASSPRGSYNEQFF
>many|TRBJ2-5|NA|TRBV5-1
TGCGCCAGCAGCTTGGTGACAGGTCGAGAGACCCAGTACTTC
CASSLVTGRETQYF
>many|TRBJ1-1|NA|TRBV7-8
TGTGCCAGCAGCTCCGCGACACCGAACACTGAAGCTTTCTTT
CASSSATPNTEAFF
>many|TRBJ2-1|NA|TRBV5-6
TGTGCCAGCAGCTTGATGCGCAATGAGCAGTTCTTC
CASSLMRNEQFF
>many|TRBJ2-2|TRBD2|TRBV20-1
TGCAGTGCTGGCCCCGCGACTAGCGGGGGCCAGGCCGGGGAGCTGTTTTTT
CSAGPATSGGQAGELFF
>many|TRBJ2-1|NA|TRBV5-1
TGCGCCAGCAGCTTTTCGACGGGGCCCTCCTCCTACAATGAGCAGTTCTTC
CASSFSTGPSSYNEQFF
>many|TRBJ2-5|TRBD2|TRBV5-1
TGCGCCAGCGATCCGGGGGGGTCGAAAGAGACCCAGTACTTC
CASDPGGSKETQYF